The 5 T cell receptor beta chains given below trace back to one sample, sequenced in a study of molecular identifiers for immune sequencing clone quantification. TCRdb passed the PCR reads through MiXCR, listing each CDR3 protein once. The data hold about 640,000 distinct CDR3 sequences, with nearly 20% observed a single time. The sample comprised naive CD8+ T cells from blood, with Jurkat cell RNA spiked in. Subset here: FACS-sorted CD8+CD4-CCR7+CD45RA+ naive T cells. These receptors came from a human donor in good health. Some libraries in this study had Jurkat cell RNA spiked in.

This clonotype was counted between two and nine times. This chain uses TRBV7-9 with TRBJ2-5, with 12 bases lining up with TRBD2. The V gene end was trimmed by 5 bases and the J gene end by 4 bases; junction bases not matched to a gene: 8. CDR3 length: 16 amino acids. Germline lookup yields CDR1 SEHNR and CDR2 FQNEAQ (reference sequence). The CDR3 protein is CASSPPSGGARETQYF. CDR3 DNA sequence: TGTGCCAGCAGCCCACCTAGCGGGGGGGCGAGAGAGACCCAGTACTTC.

J is TRBJ2-2 and V is TRBV4-2; 9 positions agree with TRBD2. CDR3 size: 17 residues. Looked up from germline, CDR1 is LGHNA and CDR2 is YNFKEQ. The V and J ends lost 0 bases and 2 bases, in that order; junction bases with no gene match: 4. CDR3 sequence: CASSQEASGINTGELFF. CDR3 bases: TGTGCCAGCAGCCAAGAAGCTAGCGGGATCAACACCGGGGAGCTGTTTTTT.

This clonotype was seen many times. CDR3 DNA: TGTGCCAGCAGCCCTACCTCAGGGGGGAGCTCCTACGAGCAGTACTTC. It specifies CASSPTSGGSSYEQYF. The rearrangement links TRBV3-1 to TRBJ2-7; D possibly corresponds to TRBD1 (7 bases). Germline V lookup: CDR1 LGHDT, CDR2 YNNKEL (reference sequence). The CDR3 runs 16 residues. Trimming took off 4 bases at V and 0 bases at J, with 16 bases between the two ends.

This clonotype was picked up many times. The chain recombines TRBV29-1 with TRBJ2-7; maybe TRBD2 (6 bases). Per the germline V gene, CDR1 is SQVTM and CDR2 is ANQGSEA. CDR3 length equals 12 residues. The V end lost 0 bases, the J end lost 6 bases, and 9 bases lay between the germline ends. In nucleotides, the CDR3 is TGCAGCGTTGAAGATTGGAGGGGCGAGCAGTACTTC. Its protein product is CSVEDWRGEQYF.

In this sample, this clonotype turned up many times. The rearrangement joins TRBV27 to TRBJ2-7, with 8 nucleotides matching TRBD2. Germline assignment: CDR1 MNHEY and CDR2 SMNVEV (reference sequence). V lost 6 bases to trimming and J lost 5 bases; unmatched junction nucleotides: 9. The CDR3 covers 14 residues. CDR3 nucleotides: TGTGCCAGCAGCCCCGGGGGGGCTGACCACGAGCAGTACTTC. Translating it yields CASSPGGADHEQYF.